Below are 3 T cell receptor beta chains sequenced from a single sample in a study of T cell repertoires in cytomegalovirus infection. MiXCR, run by TCRdb on the reads, gives a single entry per CDR3 protein. The sample has some 220,000 distinct CDR3 sequences; over 9% are singletons. Material for sequencing was PBMCs. All receptors derive from a human donor in good health (CMV status not recorded). Some clones in this sample may be carry-over from other donors' samples.

This clonotype was found a few times. This chain connects TRBV7-9 to TRBJ1-3; D uncertain. This CDR3 contains 14 residues. The germline V and J ends were trimmed by 4 bases and 6 bases, with 13 bases remaining between them. CDR1 SEHNR and CDR2 FQNEAQ come from the germline V gene (reference sequence). Here the CDR3 DNA reads TGTGCCAGCAGCTCACGGGCAGATCAAAACACCATATATTTT. Protein product: CASSSRADQNTIYF.

This clonotype came up many times. The gene calls are TRBV6-6 and TRBJ1-1; no firm D call. Trimming cost V 4 bases and J 4 bases, with 10 bases left between them. The CDR3 extends over 13 amino acids. Germline CDR1 reads MNHNY; CDR2 reads SVGAGI (reference sequence). CDR3 in amino acids: CASSSSTSTEAFF. Written as DNA, the CDR3 is TGTGCCAGCAGTTCCTCTACTTCCACTGAAGCTTTCTTT.

There are many counts of this clonotype. The chain combines TRBV7-9 with TRBJ2-3; D gene uncertain. Germline CDR1 and CDR2: SEHNR and FQNEAQ (reference sequence). V lost 7 bases and J 6 bases, leaving 11 bases between the germline ends. The CDR3 contains 12 residues. The CDR3 sequence is CASTPLADTQYF. As DNA, the CDR3 is TGTGCCAGCACCCCTCTTGCGGATACGCAGTATTTT.